The 25 T cell receptor beta chains below all came from one sample that was sequenced in a study of blood T cell repertoires in COVID-19. Repertoires were generated with immunoSEQ multiplex PCR, while TCRdb's copy carries only in-frame clones and drops some. This repertoire shows 310,000 or so clones, approximately 90% found once; its top ten account for 2.2%. Input material: peripheral blood. The receptors originated from a woman aged 25 to 39 with COVID-19, enrolled during active disease.

V and J are TRBV6-1 and TRBJ1-4; 9 nucleotides align to TRBD1. The length of the CDR3 is 13 residues. V lost 3 bases to trimming and J lost 10 bases; unmatched junction nucleotides: 3. Germline CDR1 MNHNS, CDR2 SASEGT. As DNA, the CDR3 is TGTGCCAGCAGTGAGACAGGGGGTAGAAAACTGTTTTTT. Residues: CASSETGGRKLFF.

The V gene is TRBV19, the J gene TRBJ2-7; 9 bases are shared with TRBD2. J was trimmed by 7 bases and V by 7 bases; bases with no gene match: 11. In germline, CDR1 is LNHDA, CDR2 SQIVND (reference sequence). CDR3 length: 14 amino acids. CDR3 protein: CASTRSGSLREQYF. The CDR3 DNA reads TGTGCCAGTACCCGTAGCGGGAGCCTTAGGGAGCAGTACTTC.

V is TRBV30 and J is TRBJ2-7, with 9 nucleotides matching TRBD2. Germline lookup yields CDR1 GTSNPN and CDR2 SVGIG (reference sequence). V shed 7 bases and J 3 bases; nucleotides not matched to a gene: 10. The CDR3 contains 14 residues. The CDR3 sequence is CASGASGDHYEQYF. The CDR3 region has the DNA TGTGCCTCCGGGGCTAGCGGGGATCACTACGAGCAGTACTTC.

This clone was counted a single time. The rearrangement links TRBV7-9 to TRBJ2-3; 12 bases agree with TRBD2. The CDR3 is 16 amino acids. The germline CDR1 and CDR2 sequences are SEHNR and FQNEAQ (reference sequence). V gave up 8 bases and J gave up 2 bases; unmatched junction bases: 8. CDR3 protein: CASSRGLAGYTDTQYF. In nucleotides, the CDR3 is TGTGCCAGCTCAAGAGGACTAGCGGGGTACACAGATACGCAGTATTTT.

The CDR3 DNA is TGTGCCAGCAGTTTCGTGGCGGGAGGGGGCGAGCAGTACTTC. Encoded protein: CASSFVAGGGEQYF. The chain recombines TRBV27 with TRBJ2-7; 9 positions agree with TRBD2. V trimming: 3 bases; J trimming: 6 bases; junction bases outside the gene matches: 6. The CDR3 covers 14 residues. The germline V gene encodes CDR1 MNHEY and CDR2 SMNVEV (reference sequence).

For the CDR3, the DNA is TGTGCCAGCAGCGCAGGCCCGGGGAGAGGGGATACGCAGTATTTT. Amino acids: CASSAGPGRGDTQYF. This rearrangement joins TRBV11-3 to TRBJ2-3, with D perhaps TRBD2 (5 bases). Looked up from germline, CDR1 is SGHNT and CDR2 is YENEEA. This CDR3 spans 15 amino acids. The germline V and J ends were trimmed by 5 bases and 6 bases, with 18 bases remaining between them.

This chain joins TRBV27 and TRBJ2-7, with D perhaps TRBD2 (6 bases). The CDR3 has 14 amino acids. The V end was cut by 6 bases, the J end by 4 bases, with 16 bases between. From germline, CDR1 is MNHEY and CDR2 SMNVEV (reference sequence). CDR3 nucleotides: TGTGCCAGCAGCCCCTGGGGACGGGAGTACGAGCAGTACTTC. This translates into CASSPWGREYEQYF.

The chain couples TRBV5-1 to TRBJ1-2; no clear D gene. Looked up from germline, CDR1 is SGHRS and CDR2 is YFSETQ. The CDR3 totals 14 residues. The V end was cut by 4 bases, the J end by 3 bases, with 13 bases between. The CDR3 reads CASSLGKVDYGYTF. The DNA of the CDR3 is TGCGCCAGCAGCCTAGGAAAGGTCGACTATGGCTACACCTTC.

The rearrangement links TRBV29-1 to TRBJ1-1; 8 nucleotides agree with TRBD1. J gave up 9 bases and V 4 bases, and 10 bases lay outside the gene matches. CDR1 and CDR2 from the germline V gene are SQVTM and ANQGSEA. The CDR3 covers 13 residues. CDR3 sequence: CSVVTNGQGKAFF. The CDR3 nucleotides are TGCAGCGTTGTGACAAACGGACAGGGTAAAGCTTTCTTT.

V is TRBV27 and J is TRBJ2-2; 7 nucleotides align to TRBD2. Per the germline V gene, CDR1 is MNHEY and CDR2 is SMNVEV (reference sequence). V lost 5 bases to trimming and J lost 6 bases; unmatched junction nucleotides: 18. The CDR3 spans 18 residues. In DNA, the CDR3 is TGTGCCAGCAGTCCACTACCCCGGGACCCTAGCGGATCCGGGGAGCTGTTTTTT. It encodes CASSPLPRDPSGSGELFF.

V is TRBV9 and J is TRBJ1-6, with 7 nucleotides matching TRBD1. V gave up 4 bases and J gave up 6 bases; unmatched junction bases: 7. This CDR3 contains 15 residues. CDR1 and CDR2 (germline): SGDLS, YYNGEE. CDR3 sequence reads: CASSPQTGPNSPLHF. The CDR3 DNA is TGTGCCAGCAGCCCCCAGACAGGGCCTAATTCACCCCTCCACTTT.

This clone showed up just once. The CDR3 nucleotides read TGTGCCAGCAGTGATAGACTCACTGAAGCTTTCTTT. Translating it yields CASSDRLTEAFF. The rearrangement uses TRBV2 and TRBJ1-1; D is ambiguous. Germline values: CDR1 SNHLY, CDR2 FYNNEI. The V and J ends lost 3 bases and 4 bases respectively, with 6 bases between them. This CDR3 contains 12 residues.

This sequence joins TRBV18 and TRBJ1-1, with TRBD1 identical over 7 bases. CDR3 length: 19 residues. CDR1 and CDR2 from the germline V gene are KGHSH and LQKENI. V lost 8 bases and J lost 0; bases outside the gene matches: 21. The CDR3 DNA reads TGTGCCAGCACCTTGACTCCCGGGACAGCGATCACCATGAACACTGAAGCTTTCTTT. Translation gives CASTLTPGTAITMNTEAFF.

Here the CDR3 reads CASSLQAFYGYTF. CDR3 in DNA: TGTGCCAGCAGCTTACAGGCATTTTATGGCTACACCTTC. V and J are TRBV7-9 and TRBJ1-2; no definite D call. This CDR3 is 13 amino acids long. Per the germline V gene, CDR1 is SEHNR and CDR2 is FQNEAQ (reference sequence). The ends were cut back, 2 bases at V and 5 bases at J, with 9 bases in the middle.

V usage is TRBV30 and J usage is TRBJ1-4; D is possibly TRBD1 (6 bases). Germline CDR1 reads GTSNPN; CDR2 reads SVGIG (reference sequence). The CDR3 is 13 residues long. Trimming stripped 5 bases from V and 3 bases from J, with 10 bases between. CDR3 loop: CAWSDSSNEKLFF. The CDR3, as DNA: TGTGCCTGGTCGGACAGCTCTAATGAAAAACTGTTTTTT. Drawing the rest from reference TRBV30 and TRBJ1-4, the complete variable domain is SQTIHQWPATLVQPVGSPLSLECTVEGTSNPNLYWYRQAAGRGLQLLFYSVGIGQISSEVPQNLSASRPQDRQFILSSKKLLLSDSGFYLCAWSDSSNEKLFFGSGTQLSVL.

The genes are TRBV6-1 and TRBJ2-7; 13 bases line up with TRBD2. Germline V gene data show CDR1 as MNHNS and CDR2 as SASEGT. The length of the CDR3 is 16 residues. V lost 1 base, J lost 13 bases, and 13 bases stayed unmatched. CDR3 loop: CASSEGGLAGEGAPYF. CDR3 DNA sequence: TGTGCCAGCAGTGAAGGAGGACTAGCGGGAGAAGGGGCCCCATACTTC.

The V gene is TRBV6-5, the J gene TRBJ1-1; TRBD1 might be the D (6 bases). The germline V gene encodes CDR1 MNHEY and CDR2 SVGAGI. This CDR3 spans 14 amino acids. The V and J ends lost 8 bases and 5 bases respectively, with 18 bases between them. The CDR3 here is CASSPGGARTEAFF. CDR3 DNA sequence: TGTGCCAGCTCCCCGGGGGGGGCGAGAACTGAAGCTTTCTTT.

This clone appeared once. The chain links TRBV5-4 to TRBJ2-1; the D gene is possibly TRBD2 (6 bases). With 5 bases removed from V and 0 bases from J, the gap between germline ends came to 24 bases. The CDR3 loop spans 19 amino acids. From germline, CDR1 is SGHNT and CDR2 YYREEE (reference sequence). The CDR3 nucleotides are TGTGCCAGCAGGGCGGGGATTTCTAAAACAACGAGCTCCTACAATGAGCAGTTCTTC. This encodes CASRAGISKTTSSYNEQFF. Variable domain in full (rest from reference TRBV5-4 and TRBJ2-1): ETGVTQSPTHLIKTRGQQVTLRCSSQSGHNTVSWYQQALGQGPQFIFQYYREEENGRGNFPPRFSGLQFPNYSSELNVNALELDDSALYLCASRAGISKTTSSYNEQFFGPGTRLTVL.

Ten or more counts support this clone. J is TRBJ2-7 and V is TRBV5-6; D is perhaps TRBD2 (6 bases). This CDR3 has 13 residues. From germline, CDR1 is SGHDT and CDR2 YYEEEE. Trimming left V 4 bases short and J 4 bases short, with 12 bases between. This CDR3 is CASSPDRGYEQYF. The CDR3 region has the DNA TGTGCCAGCAGCCCCGACCGGGGGTACGAGCAGTACTTC.

The chain is built from TRBV5-1 and TRBJ2-2, with TRBD2 identical over 9 bases. CDR3 length equals 16 residues. Trimming removed 4 bases from V and 3 bases from J; junction bases left unmatched: 7. Germline assignment: CDR1 SGHRS and CDR2 YFSETQ. The CDR3 DNA reads TGCGCCAGCAGCCGGGGAGTAGCGGGAGACACCGGGGAGCTGTTTTTT. Protein product: CASSRGVAGDTGELFF. Filled out from reference TRBV5-1 and TRBJ2-2, the complete variable domain reads KAGVTQTPRYLIKTRGQQVTLSCSPISGHRSVSWYQQTPGQGLQFLFEYFSETQRNKGNFPGRFSGRQFSNSRSEMNVSTLELGDSALYLCASSRGVAGDTGELFFGEGSRLTVL.

This chain uses TRBV5-1 with TRBJ2-7; D is ambiguous. Germline lookup yields CDR1 SGHRS and CDR2 YFSETQ. V was clipped by 4 bases and J by 2 bases, with 10 bases between them. The CDR3 spans 13 residues. The CDR3 DNA is TGCGCCAGCAGCGTCCAAAACACCTACGAGCAGTACTTC. It specifies CASSVQNTYEQYF.

V and J are TRBV6-5 and TRBJ2-1, with D possibly TRBD1 on 6 matching bases. CDR1 is MNHEY and CDR2 is SVGAGI in the germline V gene. This CDR3 comprises 13 residues. Trimming took 4 bases from V and 12 from J, leaving 16 bases between them. CDR3 in amino acids: CASSSTGLRGQFF. The DNA for the CDR3 is TGTGCCAGCAGTTCTACAGGGCTTCGGGGGCAGTTCTTC.

This chain uses TRBV10-1 with TRBJ1-2; 8 bases match TRBD1. Germline V gene data show CDR1 as WNHNN and CDR2 as SYGVQD (reference sequence). The ends lost 10 bases at V and 6 bases at J; junction bases unmatched: 10. The CDR3 contains 13 residues. Written as DNA, the CDR3 is TGCGCCATCCTGAATGGGACAGGCGATGGCTACACCTTC. Encoded protein: CAILNGTGDGYTF.

This chain links TRBV11-2 with TRBJ2-1, with 7 bases lining up with TRBD1. The germline V gene has CDR1 SGHAT and CDR2 FQNNGV. The CDR3 covers 12 residues. The J segment lost 11 bases and the V segment lost 1 base, leaving 2 bases of the junction unmatched. Written as DNA, the CDR3 is TGTGCCAGCAGCTTAGCAGGGGGTAAGCAGTTCTTC. It is translated as CASSLAGGKQFF.

This sequence joins TRBV5-4 and TRBJ2-3; 10 positions match TRBD2. With V trimmed by 0 bases and J by 0 bases, 4 bases remained unmatched. Germline assignment: CDR1 SGHNT and CDR2 YYREEE (reference sequence). This CDR3 is built from 17 residues. The CDR3 is CASSLELAGTSTDTQYF. The DNA for the CDR3 is TGTGCCAGCAGCTTGGAACTAGCGGGAACCAGCACAGATACGCAGTATTTT.